This note documents a single T cell receptor (beta chain) sequence. Its antigen is as yet unknown. This specimen belongs to a study of T cell repertoires in cytomegalovirus infection. Study details: Well-studied HLA-B-restricted epitopes and recently identified HLA-C-restricted epitopes of CMV were both used in the study.

Points from the study as a whole: CMV-specific TCR beta clonotypes restricted by HLA-C dominated the ex vivo response.

V shed 7 bases and J 0 bases; nucleotides not matched to a gene: 6. The CDR3 runs 14 residues. CDR1 SQVTM and CDR2 ANQGSEA come from the germline V gene. TCRdb reprocessed the reads via MiXCR and lists one record per CDR3 protein. The sample yields roughly 920,000 distinct CDR3 sequences, 30% to 40% seen once. The V call is TRBV29-1, the J call TRBJ2-1, with 7 bases lining up with TRBD2. Sample: cultured CD8+ T cells from PBMCs, taken from culture after CMV antigen stimulation. The clonotype originates from a human donor in good health (CMV status not recorded). Some clones in this sample may be carry-over from other donors' samples. The CDR3 sequence is CSAGGTRSYNEQFF. CDR3 nucleotides: TGCAGCGCCGGGGGGACCCGCTCCTACAATGAGCAGTTCTTC.